This TCR beta chain was found in a study of cytomegalovirus exposure and HLA in healthy donors. In the PCR, 60 Vbeta and 13 Jbeta primers were used. The table came from immunoSEQ multiplex PCR; TCRdb's copy has only in-frame clones and leaves some out. This repertoire shows 95,000 to 110,000 clones, around a tenth found once; its top ten account for more than 5%. The sequencing sample was made of PBMCs. This clonotype was obtained from a man in his forties in good health and CMV-seropositive.

The CDR3 protein is CASSLQGRTAFF. In DNA, the CDR3 is TGTGCCAGCAGCTTACAGGGGCGGACAGCTTTCTTT. The V and J genes are TRBV7-9 and TRBJ1-1, with D possibly being TRBD1 (6 bases). The V end was cut by 2 bases, the J end by 10 bases, with 11 bases between. Germline V gives CDR1 SEHNR, CDR2 FQNEAQ (reference sequence). This CDR3 contains 12 residues. Full variable domain (missing parts from reference TRBV7-9 and TRBJ1-1): DTGVSQNPRHKITKRGQNVTFRCDPISEHNRLYWYRQTLGQGPEFLTYFQNEAQLEKSRLLSDRFSAERPKGSFSTLEIQRTEQGDSAMYLCASSLQGRTAFFGQGTRLTVV.